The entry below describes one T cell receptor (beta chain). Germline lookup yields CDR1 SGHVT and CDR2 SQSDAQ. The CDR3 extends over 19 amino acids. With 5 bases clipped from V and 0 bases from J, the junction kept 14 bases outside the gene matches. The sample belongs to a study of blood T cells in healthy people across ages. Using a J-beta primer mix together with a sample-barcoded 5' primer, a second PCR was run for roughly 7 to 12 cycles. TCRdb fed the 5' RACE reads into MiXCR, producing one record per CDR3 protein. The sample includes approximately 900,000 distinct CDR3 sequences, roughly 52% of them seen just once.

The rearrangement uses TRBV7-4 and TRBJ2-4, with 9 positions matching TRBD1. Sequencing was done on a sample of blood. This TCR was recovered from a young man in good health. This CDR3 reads CASSLWTGEWALAKNIQYF. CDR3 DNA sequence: TGTGCCAGCAGCCTCTGGACAGGGGAGTGGGCCCTAGCCAAAAACATTCAGTACTTC.